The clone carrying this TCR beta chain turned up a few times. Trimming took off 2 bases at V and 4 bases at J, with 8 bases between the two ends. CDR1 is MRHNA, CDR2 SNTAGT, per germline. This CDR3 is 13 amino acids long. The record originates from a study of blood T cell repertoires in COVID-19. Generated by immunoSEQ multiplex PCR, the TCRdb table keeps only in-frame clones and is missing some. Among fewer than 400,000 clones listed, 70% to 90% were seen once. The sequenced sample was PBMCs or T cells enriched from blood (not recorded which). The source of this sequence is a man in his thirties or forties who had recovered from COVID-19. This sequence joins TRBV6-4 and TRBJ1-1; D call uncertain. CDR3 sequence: CASSDSRGTEAFF. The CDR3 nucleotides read TGTGCCAGCAGTGACAGTAGAGGCACTGAAGCTTTCTTT.